This is a list of T cell receptor beta chains from one sample in a study of blood T cell repertoires in COVID-19. The assay was immunoSEQ multiplex PCR, and TCRdb's table has in-frame clones only and misses some. The sample carries 200,000 to 300,000 clones, approximately 86% recorded once. The material sequenced was peripheral blood. The receptor source for this set is a human donor in a cohort sampled during active COVID-19. The CDR3 runs from the conserved cysteine through the conserved F or W. Each record gives: clone size, V gene, J gene, CDR3 protein. For some rows the clone size is stated as once, few or many, or as a class when expanded; others skip it.

clone size: .
V gene: TRBV27
J gene: TRBJ2-1
CDR3 protein: CASSSTDTRHPTYNEQFF

clone size: few
V gene: TRBV18
J gene: TRBJ1-4
CDR3 protein: CASSPLTGPLSEKLFF

clone size: .
V gene: TRBV4-2
J gene: TRBJ1-5
CDR3 protein: CASSPNLRQPQHF

clone size: .
V gene: TRBV27
J gene: TRBJ1-5
CDR3 protein: CASSLSGGSNQPQHF

clone size: .
V gene: TRBV3-1/TRBV3-2
J gene: TRBJ1-5
CDR3 protein: CASSQGQGGAQPQHF

clone size: .
V gene: TRBV3-1/TRBV3-2
J gene: TRBJ1-6
CDR3 protein: CASSQQTDSPLHF

clone size: .
V gene: TRBV19
J gene: TRBJ2-7
CDR3 protein: CASSIARAGRTYEQYF

clone size: few
V gene: TRBV4-2
J gene: TRBJ1-2
CDR3 protein: CASSQESYGYTF

clone size: .
V gene: TRBV9
J gene: TRBJ1-6
CDR3 protein: CASSGTGQPNSPLHF

clone size: .
V gene: TRBV4-1
J gene: TRBJ2-1
CDR3 protein: CASSQAPAGVDEQFF

clone size: few
V gene: TRBV7-8
J gene: TRBJ2-1
CDR3 protein: CASSLSAFRQGAYNEQFF

clone size: .
V gene: TRBV9
J gene: TRBJ2-1
CDR3 protein: CASSPWTGSSNEQFF

clone size: few
V gene: TRBV16
J gene: TRBJ2-3
CDR3 protein: CASSDTSGSTDTQYF

clone size: .
V gene: TRBV7-9
J gene: TRBJ1-5
CDR3 protein: CASSYDRGPRGNQPQHF

clone size: .
V gene: TRBV3-1/TRBV3-2
J gene: TRBJ2-1
CDR3 protein: CASSQEVAGGIHTYNEQFF

clone size: many
V gene: TRBV7-3
J gene: TRBJ2-3
CDR3 protein: CASSPTGTLGDTQYF

clone size: .
V gene: TRBV9
J gene: TRBJ2-3
CDR3 protein: CASSRTPSGLAGGGTDTQYF

clone size: .
V gene: TRBV11-2
J gene: TRBJ2-3
CDR3 protein: CASSLVEGNTDTQYF

clone size: .
V gene: TRBV11-2
J gene: TRBJ2-1
CDR3 protein: CASSLALAGGRGNEQFF

clone size: .
V gene: TRBV9
J gene: TRBJ2-3
CDR3 protein: CASSVRSGEWSDTQYF

clone size: .
V gene: TRBV7-2
J gene: TRBJ2-7
CDR3 protein: CASSQRRNRRSYEQYF

clone size: .
V gene: TRBV6-5
J gene: TRBJ1-1
CDR3 protein: CASKRGLYTEAFF

clone size: .
V gene: TRBV15
J gene: TRBJ2-1
CDR3 protein: CATSRDAASSYNEQFF

clone size: .
V gene: TRBV2
J gene: TRBJ2-7
CDR3 protein: CASLGLAGYEQYF

clone size: .
V gene: TRBV30
J gene: TRBJ2-1
CDR3 protein: CAWTRDRKRVHEQFF

clone size: .
V gene: TRBV29-1
J gene: TRBJ1-1
CDR3 protein: CSVHKGATNTEAFF

clone size: .
V gene: TRBV19
J gene: TRBJ2-7
CDR3 protein: CASGRVGGTYEQYF

clone size: .
V gene: TRBV5-1
J gene: TRBJ2-3
CDR3 protein: CASRPTSGSTDTQYF

clone size: .
V gene: TRBV10-3
J gene: TRBJ1-1
CDR3 protein: CAIGGTTTPKAFF

clone size: .
V gene: TRBV10-3
J gene: TRBJ1-1
CDR3 protein: CAIRTGVGTEAFF

clone size: .
V gene: TRBV7-2
J gene: TRBJ2-7
CDR3 protein: CASSPGTSGSYEQYF

clone size: .
V gene: TRBV11-2
J gene: TRBJ2-7
CDR3 protein: CASSLVKWREEDEQYF

clone size: .
V gene: TRBV7-9
J gene: TRBJ1-2
CDR3 protein: CASSLLGVRDYGYTF

clone size: .
V gene: TRBV4-1
J gene: TRBJ1-1
CDR3 protein: CASKAGTGFMNTEAFF

clone size: .
V gene: TRBV7-8
J gene: TRBJ1-6
CDR3 protein: CASSFGTGQPAPLHF

clone size: .
V gene: TRBV5-1
J gene: TRBJ2-5
CDR3 protein: CASSLRQGAGETQYF

clone size: once
V gene: TRBV27
J gene: TRBJ1-4
CDR3 protein: CASSRRTGSNEKLFF

clone size: .
V gene: TRBV5-1
J gene: TRBJ1-2
CDR3 protein: CASSPQTDNYGYTF

clone size: .
V gene: TRBV6-2/TRBV6-3
J gene: TRBJ1-1
CDR3 protein: CASSYSNGGASTEAFF

clone size: .
V gene: TRBV7-6
J gene: TRBJ2-1
CDR3 protein: CASSLELAGGDEQFF

clone size: .
V gene: TRBV6-5
J gene: TRBJ1-5
CDR3 protein: CASKAGQGDQPQHF

clone size: .
V gene: TRBV14
J gene: TRBJ2-3
CDR3 protein: CASSRGQETDTQYF

clone size: .
V gene: TRBV7-9
J gene: TRBJ2-3
CDR3 protein: CASSRGGPSGRYTDTQYF

clone size: .
V gene: TRBV20-1
J gene: TRBJ1-4
CDR3 protein: CSASDRGTNEKLFF

clone size: .
V gene: TRBV24-1
J gene: TRBJ2-7
CDR3 protein: CATSLRGGEQYF

clone size: .
V gene: TRBV30
J gene: TRBJ1-6
CDR3 protein: CAWSVLQGSSYNSPLHF

clone size: .
V gene: TRBV7-6
J gene: TRBJ2-7
CDR3 protein: CASSPQLDRTPYEQYF

clone size: .
V gene: TRBV7-8
J gene: TRBJ1-2
CDR3 protein: CASSLHREGGYTF

clone size: .
V gene: TRBV6-2/TRBV6-3
J gene: TRBJ2-7
CDR3 protein: CASSRDRVLYEQYF

clone size: .
V gene: TRBV5-4
J gene: TRBJ1-1
CDR3 protein: CASSLYRGANTEAFF

clone size: .
V gene: TRBV6-1
J gene: TRBJ2-7
CDR3 protein: CASSGTGGATYYEQYF

clone size: .
V gene: TRBV5-1
J gene: TRBJ2-5
CDR3 protein: CASSLGSSGGAIETQYF

clone size: .
V gene: TRBV2
J gene: TRBJ1-2
CDR3 protein: CASGEGSNYGYTF

clone size: .
V gene: TRBV11-2
J gene: TRBJ2-5
CDR3 protein: CASSFSTMGYQETQYF

clone size: .
V gene: TRBV5-1
J gene: TRBJ1-1
CDR3 protein: CASSLVGRGGWTEAFF